The next 10 T cell receptor beta chains were all read from a single sample in a study of cytomegalovirus exposure and HLA in healthy donors. The PCR employed 60 Vbeta primers together with 13 Jbeta primers. Some clones are missing from TCRdb's copy, which holds only in-frame ones; the method was immunoSEQ multiplex PCR. This sample carries 140,000 or so clones, about 75% of them seen once, and the ten largest clones take roughly 4.7%. Material for sequencing was PBMCs. These receptors originate from a man in his fifties or sixties in good health and CMV-seronegative.

About this clone itself: The sample contains more than one DNA sequence encoding this CDR3. J is TRBJ1-2 and V is TRBV9; D ambiguous. There are 14 residues in the CDR3. Germline lookup yields CDR1 SGDLS and CDR2 YYNGEE. Trimming cost V 0 bases and J 4 bases, with 10 bases left between them. Written as DNA, the CDR3 is TGTGCCAGCAGCGTAGGCCAAGGGAGCTATGGCTACACCTTC. Translating gives CASSVGQGSYGYTF.

The chain uses TRBV5-1 and TRBJ2-3, with 7 bases identical to TRBD2. Germline V gene lookup returns CDR1 SGHRS and CDR2 YFSETQ. V lost 3 bases and J lost 3; bases outside the gene matches: 13. CDR3 size: 17 residues. CDR3 residues: CASSSTLAGLGTDTQYF. In nucleotides, the CDR3 is TGCGCCAGCAGCTCGACCTTAGCGGGCCTGGGTACAGATACGCAGTATTTT. Complete variable domain (other parts from reference TRBV5-1 and TRBJ2-3): KAGVTQTPRYLIKTRGQQVTLSCSPISGHRSVSWYQQTPGQGLQFLFEYFSETQRNKGNFPGRFSGRQFSNSRSEMNVSTLELGDSALYLCASSSTLAGLGTDTQYFGPGTRLTVL.

In regard to this clone: Additional DNA sequences in this sample encode the identical CDR3. The gene calls are TRBV27 and TRBJ2-7; 13 bases fit TRBD2. The trim removed 6 bases at V and 3 bases at J, leaving 2 bases unmatched. The CDR3 extends over 14 amino acids. Per germline, CDR1 MNHEY and CDR2 SMNVEV (reference sequence). The CDR3 nucleotides read TGTGCCAGCAGCCGGACTAGCGGGAGCTACGAGCAGTACTTC. It yields the protein CASSRTSGSYEQYF.

The J gene is TRBJ2-3, the V gene TRBV9, with D possibly TRBD2 on 6 matching bases. V lost 0 bases and J 6 bases, leaving 17 bases between the germline ends. The CDR3 extends over 16 amino acids. The germline V gene encodes CDR1 SGDLS and CDR2 YYNGEE. In DNA form, the CDR3 reads TGTGCCAGCAGCGTAGCTGGGGGAGGCTCTAAGGATACGCAGTATTTT. As protein: CASSVAGGGSKDTQYF.

CDR3 amino acids: CASSQEGQGHQPQHF. Written as DNA, the CDR3 is TGTGCCAGCAGCCAAGAGGGACAGGGCCATCAGCCCCAGCATTTT. This chain uses TRBV4-2 with TRBJ1-5; 9 bases match TRBD1. With V trimmed by 0 bases and J by 5 bases, 2 bases remained unmatched. Germline V gene data show CDR1 as LGHNA and CDR2 as YNFKEQ. The CDR3 has 15 amino acids.

V gene TRBV9 combines with J gene TRBJ2-1; D is uncertain. Germline V lookup: CDR1 SGDLS, CDR2 YYNGEE. The V end lost 3 bases, the J end lost 3 bases, and 10 bases lay between the germline ends. The CDR3 is 14 amino acids. DNA of the CDR3: TGTGCCAGCAGCGGCGGTCCTGACTACAATGAGCAGTTCTTC. It encodes CASSGGPDYNEQFF.

In its sample, this clone was seen a few times. The rearrangement joins TRBV5-1 to TRBJ2-3; D is ambiguous. Trimming removed 4 bases from V and 0 bases from J, with 12 bases in between. The germline V gene has CDR1 SGHRS and CDR2 YFSETQ. The CDR3 spans 15 residues. The CDR3 bases are TGCGCCAGCAGCCTCCAGGCCCTAAGCACAGATACGCAGTATTTT. It specifies CASSLQALSTDTQYF.

The chain has TRBV6-1 and TRBJ1-5; TRBD1 agrees at 8 bases. The germline V gene has CDR1 MNHNS and CDR2 SASEGT. J was trimmed by 0 bases and V by 4 bases; bases with no gene match: 8. The CDR3 runs to 17 residues. This chain's CDR3 is CASSAGQGWDSNQPQHF. The CDR3, as DNA: TGTGCCAGCAGTGCCGGACAGGGCTGGGATAGCAATCAGCCCCAGCATTTT.

J is TRBJ1-5 and V is TRBV30; D is unclear. Deletions cut 2 bases from V and 8 bases from J, with 13 bases between. This CDR3 spans 13 amino acids. Per the germline V gene, CDR1 is GTSNPN and CDR2 is SVGIG (reference sequence). The CDR3 spells CAWSTRLREPQHF. CDR3 coding DNA: TGTGCCTGGAGTACCCGGTTGAGGGAGCCCCAGCATTTT.

The chain links TRBV27 to TRBJ2-5, with a possible D match to TRBD1 (5 bases). Germline lookup yields CDR1 MNHEY and CDR2 SMNVEV (reference sequence). Trimming shortened V by 4 bases and J by 3 bases, and 9 bases separated the two germline ends. This CDR3 contains 13 residues. The DNA of the CDR3 is TGTGCCAGCAGTTCTGGGGCTGAAGAGACCCAGTACTTC. Its protein product is CASSSGAEETQYF.